This entry lists 5 T cell receptor beta chains sequenced from one sample in a study of T cells in Graves' hyperthyroidism and ophthalmopathy. Researchers took RNA transcripts and amplified the TCR beta CDR3 regions from them. A set of HTBI primers served as the primers for a first-round RT-PCR of the TCR CDR3. TCRdb ran MiXCR on the multiplex PCR reads and lists one entry per CDR3 protein. There are about 640,000 distinct CDR3 sequences in the sample; approximately 15% occur only once, and 9.5% to 15% lies in the top ten. Sequences were obtained from blood. These receptors were collected from a woman between 45 and 65 years old with Graves' ophthalmopathy.

This clonotype was detected only a few times. The chain recombines TRBV4-3 with TRBJ2-7; 11 bases map to TRBD2. Trimming at V came to 4 bases and at J to 7 bases, leaving 9 bases not matched to a gene. Germline-derived CDR1 and CDR2 are LGHNA and YSLEER. The CDR3 spans 15 residues. In nucleotides, the CDR3 is TGCGCCAGCAGCCGCTCACTAGCGGGAGTTAAGGAGCAGTACTTC. This translates into CASSRSLAGVKEQYF.

This sequence joins TRBV27 and TRBJ2-7, with TRBD1 matching 10 bases. CDR1 is MNHEY and CDR2 is SMNVEV in the germline V gene (reference sequence). The CDR3 extends over 14 amino acids. J gave up 5 bases and V 8 bases, and 9 bases lay outside the gene matches. CDR3 amino acids: CASGSLGQGNEQYF. The CDR3 nucleotides read TGTGCCAGCGGTTCCCTGGGACAGGGGAACGAGCAGTACTTC.

This clonotype was seen a handful of times. The J gene is TRBJ2-2, the V gene TRBV6-5; 8 nucleotides align to TRBD2. Trimming cost V 4 bases and J 4 bases; bases outside gene matches: 11. In germline, CDR1 is MNHEY, CDR2 SVGAGI. The length of the CDR3 is 17 residues. This CDR3 reads CASSSSPRGGRTGELFF. CDR3 bases: TGTGCCAGCAGTTCATCTCCCCGGGGGGGGCGCACCGGGGAGCTGTTTTTT.

On this clonotype: A much larger clone differs by one base, so this may be a read error. The chain carries TRBV5-5 and TRBJ2-7; the match to TRBD1 covers 9 bases. Germline V gene sequence: CDR1 SGHKS, CDR2 YYEKEE (reference sequence). This CDR3 comprises 15 residues. CDR3 in DNA: TGTGCCAGCAGCTCCGGACAGGGGACGACCTACGAGCAGTGCTTC. Translating gives CASSSGQGTTYEQCF.

This clonotype was observed many times. The chain uses TRBV20-1 and TRBJ2-1; perhaps TRBD2 as D (5 bases). The length of the CDR3 is 14 residues. CDR1 DFQATT and CDR2 SNEGSKA come from the germline V gene (reference sequence). The germline V and J ends were trimmed by 2 bases and 8 bases, with 16 bases remaining between them. CDR3 nucleotide sequence: TGCAGTGCTAGATGGGGTAGGGAGTCCGATGAGCAGTTCTTC. It specifies CSARWGRESDEQFF.